One and the same sample provided the 12 T cell receptor beta chains below, sequenced in a study of blood T cell repertoires in COVID-19. Using immunoSEQ multiplex PCR, the repertoire was profiled, and TCRdb retains in-frame clones only, with some absent. Among 250,000 to 300,000 clones listed, roughly 79% were seen once. The sequenced sample consisted of peripheral blood. Receptors were obtained from a woman aged 60-75 years with active or convalescent COVID-19.

The genes are TRBV2 and TRBJ1-2; 8 bases align to TRBD1. This CDR3 has 14 amino acids. The germline CDR1 and CDR2 sequences are SNHLY and FYNNEI. V lost 3 bases and J lost 4; bases outside the gene matches: 4. The DNA for the CDR3 is TGTGCCAGCAGTGACACAGGGGGAGTCTATGGCTACACCTTC. Encoded protein: CASSDTGGVYGYTF. The complete variable domain, with remaining parts taken from reference TRBV2 and TRBJ1-2, reads EPEVTQTPSHQVTQMGQEVILRCVPISNHLYFYWYRQILGQKVEFLVSFYNNEISEKSEIFDDQFSVERPDGSNFTLKIRSTKLEDSAMYFCASSDTGGVYGYTFGSGTRLTVV.

This clone was observed many times. The V gene is TRBV7-9, the J gene TRBJ1-6; D remains unclear. The germline V gene has CDR1 SEHNR and CDR2 FQNEAQ (reference sequence). Trimming left V 3 bases short and J 3 bases short, with 6 bases between. This CDR3 comprises 14 residues. This CDR3 is CASSLVDYNSPLHF. As DNA, the CDR3 is TGTGCCAGCAGCTTGGTAGACTATAATTCACCCCTCCACTTT.

The rearrangement joins TRBV7-2 to TRBJ2-3; the match to TRBD2 covers 10 bases. The germline V gene encodes CDR1 SGHTA and CDR2 FQGNSA. This CDR3 comprises 15 residues. V lost 7 bases to trimming and J lost 4 bases; unmatched junction nucleotides: 8. The CDR3 here is CASNERGGHPDTQYF. DNA for the CDR3: TGTGCCAGCAACGAGCGGGGGGGCCATCCAGATACGCAGTATTTT.

This clone occurred once. The chain combines TRBV5-1 with TRBJ2-3; D gene uncertain. The CDR3 contains 14 residues. The germline V and J ends were trimmed by 4 bases and 3 bases, with 12 bases remaining between them. CDR1 and CDR2 from the germline V gene are SGHRS and YFSETQ. CDR3 in amino acids: CASSLNWLTDTQYF. DNA for the CDR3: TGCGCCAGCAGCCTTAATTGGCTTACAGATACGCAGTATTTT.

V gene TRBV27 combines with J gene TRBJ1-1; 10 positions match TRBD1. V trimming: 4 bases; J trimming: 1 base; junction bases outside the gene matches: 3. CDR3 length equals 15 residues. Per the germline V gene, CDR1 is MNHEY and CDR2 is SMNVEV (reference sequence). The CDR3 loop reads CASSYGQGENTEAFF. Here the CDR3 DNA reads TGTGCCAGCAGTTACGGACAGGGGGAGAACACTGAAGCTTTCTTT.

This sequence joins TRBV7-2 and TRBJ2-3, with TRBD2 matching over 9 bases. With V trimmed by 4 bases and J by 0 bases, 2 bases remained unmatched. Germline V CDR1 and CDR2: SGHTA, FQGNSA. The CDR3 has 15 amino acids. DNA for the CDR3: TGTGCCAGCAGCTCTAGCGGGATTAGCACAGATACGCAGTATTTT. Translation gives CASSSSGISTDTQYF.

The chain employs TRBV6-1 and TRBJ2-1; 8 bases match TRBD1. Unmatched junction bases numbered 6, after V lost 3 bases and J lost 2 bases. This CDR3 is 16 amino acids long. In germline, CDR1 is MNHNS, CDR2 SASEGT. The chain's CDR3 is CASSDRQGSPYNEQFF. Written as DNA, the CDR3 is TGTGCCAGCAGTGACCGACAGGGGAGCCCCTACAATGAGCAGTTCTTC.

The CDR3 spells CASSLEGRGRGGYTF. The CDR3 nucleotides are TGTGCCAGCAGCTTAGAGGGCAGGGGGCGCGGTGGCTACACCTTC. The genes are TRBV7-2 and TRBJ1-2; 8 bases map to TRBD1. Germline CDR1 and CDR2: SGHTA and FQGNSA. J gave up 7 bases and V 1 base, and 8 bases lay outside the gene matches. The CDR3 runs to 15 residues.

The rearrangement joins TRBV4-1 to TRBJ2-1, with 8 nucleotides matching TRBD2. The V and J ends lost 3 bases and 4 bases, in that order; junction bases with no gene match: 11. Germline CDR1 is MGHRA and CDR2 is YSYEKL. The CDR3 covers 17 residues. The CDR3 DNA reads TGCGCCAGCAGCCAGGCACACCGGGGGGGCAAATACAATGAGCAGTTCTTC. This gives the protein CASSQAHRGGKYNEQFF.

This sequence joins TRBV5-6 and TRBJ1-1; 7 positions match TRBD1. This CDR3 comprises 17 residues. Germline V gene data show CDR1 as SGHDT and CDR2 as YYEEEE. Trimming cost V 0 bases and J 3 bases; bases outside gene matches: 11. As DNA, the CDR3 is TGTGCCAGCAGCTTGGAGGCCAGGGGGGTACTTCACACTGAAGCTTTCTTT. It translates to CASSLEARGVLHTEAFF.

This rearrangement joins TRBV7-9 to TRBJ1-4; 9 bases fit TRBD1. Losses at the gene ends were 4 bases for V and 8 bases for J; bases not matched to a gene: 8. Germline V lookup: CDR1 SEHNR, CDR2 FQNEAQ (reference sequence). The CDR3 contains 15 residues. The CDR3, as DNA: TGTGCCAGCAGCTCCAGGGACAGGGCAAACGAAAAACTGTTTTTT. It encodes CASSSRDRANEKLFF.

This chain links TRBV7-9 with TRBJ2-2; TRBD2 matches at 10 bases. The CDR3 spans 14 residues. Germline-derived CDR1 and CDR2 are SEHNR and FQNEAQ (reference sequence). The trim removed 4 bases at V and 6 bases at J, leaving 2 bases unmatched. The CDR3 nucleotides are TGTGCCAGCAGCTACGGGACTAGCGCCGGGGAGCTGTTTTTT. The encoded protein is CASSYGTSAGELFF. Together with reference TRBV7-9 and TRBJ2-2, the CDR3 gives the full variable domain: DTGVSQNPRHKITKRGQNVTFRCDPISEHNRLYWYRQTLGQGPEFLTYFQNEAQLEKSRLLSDRFSAERPKGSFSTLEIQRTEQGDSAMYLCASSYGTSAGELFFGEGSRLTVL.